These 26 T cell receptor beta chains originate from one sample sequenced in a study of early T cells in non-severe SARS-CoV-2 infection. Each CDR3 protein gets one entry after TCRdb re-called the 5' RACE reads with MiXCR. The table includes under 45,000 distinct CDR3 sequences, 7.5% to 9% detected once. The starting material was whole blood, obtained at baseline. The receptors originated from an adult who was a healthcare worker with PCR-confirmed SARS-CoV-2 infection or an uninfected control (not recorded which).

This clonotype appeared a few times. The chain uses TRBV3-1 and TRBJ2-1; 9 bases fit TRBD2. The ends lost 3 bases at V and 5 bases at J; junction bases unmatched: 5. This CDR3 has 15 residues. Germline V gene sequence: CDR1 LGHDT, CDR2 YNNKEL (reference sequence). For the CDR3, the DNA is TGTGCCAGCAGCCAGTCCAGCGGGGGGAACAATGAGCAGTTCTTC. This encodes CASSQSSGGNNEQFF.

This clonotype showed up just a few times. This chain uses TRBV30 with TRBJ1-4; D unresolved. Trimming stripped 3 bases from V and 10 bases from J, with 9 bases between. The CDR3 runs 11 residues. The germline V gene has CDR1 GTSNPN and CDR2 SVGIG (reference sequence). CDR3 DNA sequence: TGTGCCTGGAGCCCGGGCCGAAAACTGTTTTTT. Its translation is CAWSPGRKLFF.

CDR3 coding DNA: TGTGCCAGCAGCCCCCGGGAAGGTTTAGCCCGCTACGAGCAGTACTTC. Protein: CASSPREGLARYEQYF. V usage is TRBV7-9 and J usage is TRBJ2-7, with a tentative D call TRBD2 (5 bases). The germline V and J ends were trimmed by 5 bases and 3 bases, with 20 bases remaining between them. The CDR3 length is 16 residues. In germline, CDR1 is SEHNR, CDR2 FQNEAQ (reference sequence).

The sample holds many counts of this clonotype. The V call is TRBV20-1, the J call TRBJ1-6, with D possibly matching TRBD1 (6 bases). The CDR3 is 14 residues long. Trimming pared 5 bases from V and 6 bases from J, leaving 14 bases between. CDR1 is DFQATT and CDR2 is SNEGSKA in the germline V gene (reference sequence). This chain's CDR3 is CSALGQLVNSPLHF. The CDR3 nucleotides read TGCAGTGCTCTCGGACAGTTAGTTAATTCACCCCTCCACTTT.

This clonotype has at least ten counts. The chain has TRBV6-5 and TRBJ1-1, with a tentative D call TRBD1 (6 bases). Germline CDR1 reads MNHEY; CDR2 reads SVGAGI. V was clipped by 6 bases and J by 6 bases, with 14 bases between them. The CDR3 totals 13 residues. CDR3: CASSPRGGPEAFF. The DNA for the CDR3 is TGTGCCAGCAGCCCACGGGGGGGGCCTGAAGCTTTCTTT.

This clonotype was seen only a few times. The chain carries TRBV6-5 and TRBJ2-1; maybe TRBD2 (5 bases). Germline loops: CDR1 MNHEY, CDR2 SVGAGI. The CDR3 runs 16 residues. Trimming took 2 bases from V and 4 from J, leaving 15 bases between them. The CDR3 protein is CASSYQRVNGYNEQFF. CDR3 bases: TGTGCCAGCAGTTACCAGAGGGTTAACGGGTACAATGAGCAGTTCTTC.

This chain joins TRBV2 and TRBJ2-1, with D maybe TRBD2 (5 bases). V lost 3 bases and J lost 1, with 7 bases in between. The CDR3 is made up of 14 amino acids. The germline gives CDR1 SNHLY, CDR2 FYNNEI. The CDR3 spells CASSDGSSYNEQFF. The CDR3 DNA is TGTGCCAGCAGTGATGGGAGTTCCTACAATGAGCAGTTCTTC.

This clonotype was found many times. The chain carries TRBV6-1 and TRBJ1-3; a possible D gene is TRBD1 (5 bases). V lost 5 bases, J lost 6 bases, and 14 bases lay in between. Germline loops: CDR1 MNHNS, CDR2 SASEGT. This CDR3 is built from 14 residues. CDR3 bases: TGTGCCAGCAGTACCGACAGATTTGAAAACACCATATATTTT. Protein sequence: CASSTDRFENTIYF.

The genes are TRBV6-2 or TRBV6-3 and TRBJ2-7, with no clear D. V shed 5 bases and J shed 2 bases, with 10 bases lying between them. Germline V CDR1 and CDR2: MNHEY, SVGEGT. This CDR3 region has 13 residues. DNA for the CDR3: TGTGCCAGCAGTAACGGGCTGCCCTACGAGCAGTACTTC. As protein: CASSNGLPYEQYF.

On this clonotype: This may be a read error: a much more frequent sequence differs by one nucleotide. The V and J genes are TRBV24-1 and TRBJ2-7; a possible D gene is TRBD1 (5 bases). The CDR3 runs to 13 residues. Per germline, CDR1 KGHDR and CDR2 SFDVKD. The ends were cut back, 8 bases at V and 3 bases at J, with 13 bases in the middle. CDR3 sequence reads: CATTEKDNYEQYF. DNA for the CDR3: TGTGCCACCACTGAGAAGGACAACTACGAGCAGTACTTC.

This clonotype was recorded at least ten times. The chain has TRBV7-2 and TRBJ1-4; weak D call: TRBD1 (6 bases). CDR1 and CDR2 from the germline V gene are SGHTA and FQGNSA. The germline V and J ends were trimmed by 2 bases and 8 bases, with 12 bases remaining between them. The CDR3 has 14 residues. The CDR3 region is CASSLRGKGEKLFF. The CDR3 nucleotides are TGTGCCAGCAGCTTAAGGGGGAAAGGCGAAAAACTGTTTTTT.

As DNA, the CDR3 is TGTGCCAGCAGTTACTCGAGGAAGACAGGACATCCTTATGGCTACACCTTC. It specifies CASSYSRKTGHPYGYTF. The chain uses TRBV6-2 or TRBV6-3 and TRBJ1-2; tentative D call: TRBD1 (6 bases). The CDR3 sequence is 17 residues long. The ends were cut back, 0 bases at V and 5 bases at J, with 19 bases in the middle. Germline V CDR1 and CDR2: MNHEY, SVGEGT.

This clonotype was found many times. The chain uses TRBV20-1 and TRBJ2-5; D is possibly TRBD2 (5 bases). The germline V gene has CDR1 DFQATT and CDR2 SNEGSKA (reference sequence). This CDR3 is built from 14 residues. The CDR3 nucleotides read TGCAGCGCTGGCCGGGGTAGCCTGGGGGAGACCCAGTACTTC. It encodes CSAGRGSLGETQYF.

This clonotype appeared a few times. The chain recombines TRBV7-9 with TRBJ2-7; D is perhaps TRBD2 (6 bases). The CDR3 is 15 amino acids. The germline CDR1 and CDR2 sequences are SEHNR and FQNEAQ (reference sequence). Trimming shortened V by 4 bases and J by 5 bases, and 18 bases separated the two germline ends. The DNA for the CDR3 is TGTGCCAGCAGCTCCATTGCGGGGAATGACGACGAGCAGTACTTC. Its protein is CASSSIAGNDDEQYF.

This clonotype was recorded many times. CDR3 protein: CASSSRDSEKRETQYF. DNA for the CDR3: TGTGCCAGCAGCTCCCGGGACTCCGAGAAACGAGAGACCCAGTACTTC. The V and J genes are TRBV5-4 and TRBJ2-5; D possibly corresponds to TRBD2 (6 bases). Germline V CDR1 and CDR2: SGHNT, YYREEE (reference sequence). The CDR3 covers 16 residues. Trimming shortened V by 3 bases and J by 4 bases, and 19 bases separated the two germline ends.

This clonotype came up a few times. The rearrangement uses TRBV27 and TRBJ2-1, with D tentatively TRBD2 (6 bases). The CDR3 length is 15 residues. Trimming pared 2 bases from V and 5 bases from J, leaving 13 bases between. The germline CDR1 and CDR2 sequences are MNHEY and SMNVEV (reference sequence). CDR3 residues: CASSLRDSLDNEQFF. In nucleotides, the CDR3 is TGTGCCAGCAGTTTAAGGGACTCCCTGGACAATGAGCAGTTCTTC.

This clonotype was seen at least ten times. V is TRBV7-2 and J is TRBJ2-3; D possibly uses TRBD1 or TRBD2 (5 bases each). V lost 5 bases and J lost 5, with 20 bases in between. Germline CDR1 reads SGHTA; CDR2 reads FQGNSA. The CDR3 contains 16 residues. This CDR3 is CASSASRGPRRDTQYF. The CDR3 DNA follows: TGTGCCAGCAGCGCCAGCCGGGGCCCCCGGAGAGATACGCAGTATTTT.

This clonotype has a handful of counts. This chain uses TRBV3-1 with TRBJ2-5; D remains ambiguous. The V and J ends lost 4 bases and 5 bases respectively, with 5 bases between them. Germline CDR1 reads LGHDT; CDR2 reads YNNKEL (reference sequence). This CDR3 comprises 11 residues. The chain's CDR3 is CASSRTETQYF. CDR3 DNA: TGTGCCAGCAGCCGTACGGAGACCCAGTACTTC.

In this sample, this clonotype turned up many times. This chain uses TRBV4-1 with TRBJ1-1; D is ambiguous. The germline V gene encodes CDR1 MGHRA and CDR2 YSYEKL. V was clipped by 2 bases and J by 1 base, with 20 bases between them. CDR3 length equals 18 residues. This CDR3 is CASSQNTDEMLKNTEAFF. The CDR3 DNA sequence: TGCGCCAGCAGCCAAAACACAGACGAGATGCTCAAGAACACTGAAGCTTTCTTT.

As to this clonotype: A read error is possible here, since a much larger clone lies one base away. The V call is TRBV7-3, the J call TRBJ2-3; D not certain. Germline assignment: CDR1 SGHTA and CDR2 FQGTGA. The V gene lost 1 base and the J gene lost 5 bases, with 7 bases spanning the gap. CDR3 size: 13 residues. The CDR3 DNA reads TGTGCCAGCAGCTTAATTCCTGTAGATACGCAGTATTTT. It codes for CASSLIPVDTQYF.

The chain is built from TRBV6-5 and TRBJ1-2; tentatively, D is TRBD1 (6 bases). V dropped 7 bases and J dropped 6 bases, with 18 bases sitting between them. The CDR3 has 14 residues. The germline V gene has CDR1 MNHEY and CDR2 SVGAGI. Here the CDR3 DNA reads TGTGCCAGCACCCGGGACGTAAACAGGGATGGCTACACCTTC. This gives the protein CASTRDVNRDGYTF.

This clonotype was seen at least ten times. The chain couples TRBV20-1 to TRBJ1-6; the D is unclear. This CDR3 has 13 residues. V lost 0 bases to trimming and J lost 9 bases, with 9 bases between them. Germline V lookup: CDR1 DFQATT, CDR2 SNEGSKA (reference sequence). In DNA form, the CDR3 reads TGCAGTGCTAGAGATACCTTAACTTCACCCCTCCACTTT. Translation: CSARDTLTSPLHF.

This clonotype was detected a few times. This chain uses TRBV11-2 with TRBJ1-5; D gene uncertain. V lost 5 bases, J lost 7 bases, and 12 bases lay in between. This CDR3 has 13 residues. The germline CDR1 and CDR2 sequences are SGHAT and FQNNGV. The chain's CDR3 is CASSPDGVQPQHF. The CDR3 coding sequence is TGTGCCAGCAGCCCCGATGGGGTGCAGCCCCAGCATTTT.

This clonotype has at least ten counts. The genes are TRBV7-2 and TRBJ2-3; the D gene is possibly TRBD2 (7 bases). Trimming pared 5 bases from V and 4 bases from J, leaving 16 bases between. CDR3 length: 15 residues. Germline V gene lookup returns CDR1 SGHTA and CDR2 FQGNSA. CDR3 nucleotide sequence: TGTGCCAGCAGCCCAGGGCGGGGGCGATCAGATACGCAGTATTTT. Amino acid sequence: CASSPGRGRSDTQYF. Variable domain in full (rest from reference TRBV7-2 and TRBJ2-3): GAGVSQSPSNKVTEKGKDVELRCDPISGHTALYWYRQSLGQGLEFLIYFQGNSAPDKSGLPSDRFSAERTGGSVSTLTIQRTQQEDSAVYLCASSPGRGRSDTQYFGPGTRLTVL.

Many counts were recorded for this clonotype. The chain uses TRBV20-1 and TRBJ2-1, with D possibly being TRBD2 (6 bases). The germline V gene encodes CDR1 DFQATT and CDR2 SNEGSKA (reference sequence). This CDR3 contains 16 residues. V lost 3 bases to trimming and J lost 9 bases, with 24 bases between them. CDR3 sequence: CSASWTLPLEEGEQFF. CDR3 DNA sequence: TGCAGTGCTAGTTGGACTTTGCCCCTTGAGGAGGGTGAGCAGTTCTTC.

This clonotype was counted a few times. This chain connects TRBV7-2 to TRBJ2-7, with 7 nucleotides matching TRBD2. V trimming: 3 bases; J trimming: 6 bases; junction bases outside the gene matches: 8. The germline CDR1 and CDR2 sequences are SGHTA and FQGNSA. The CDR3 is 14 amino acids. The DNA for the CDR3 is TGTGCCAGCAGCTTCACCGGGACGGGAGGCGAGCAGTACTTC. Its translation is CASSFTGTGGEQYF.